This T cell receptor beta chain came from a study of blood T cell repertoires in COVID-19. Study at large: Sample material is recorded as cDNA or gDNA derived from T cells, B-cell-depleted T cells, or PBMCs.

Only in-frame clones appear in the TCRdb table, and some are missing; sequencing was by immunoSEQ multiplex PCR. The table lists approximately 66,000 clones, just under 90% of them singletons. This clone was counted a single time. V lost 4 bases and J 10 bases, leaving 25 bases between the germline ends. Germline V gene data show CDR1 as KGHDR and CDR2 as SFDVKD. The CDR3 runs 17 residues. The clonotype was recovered from a man between 60 and 75 years old with acute or convalescent COVID-19. This chain joins TRBV24-1 and TRBJ1-5; D gene unclear. The sequenced sample was peripheral blood. CDR3 sequence (DNA): TGTGCCACCAGTGACTCCTCCGGACTGGGCCTAAATGGTCCCCAGCATTTT. It codes for CATSDSSGLGLNGPQHF.